This record covers a single T cell receptor beta chain. The antigen is undetermined. These data come from a study of identifying expanded T cells in peripheral blood. The study, taken as a whole, reports: About 1.2 clones differed between technical replicates, versus about 17 and 20 over time. Variance in clone template counts between approximately 2-week samples significantly increased with total template count across all healthy donors.

Measured with immunoSEQ multiplex PCR; TCRdb has only the in-frame clones, and not every one. The sample carries over 100,000 clones, 88% recorded once. Collection occurred without any documented infections or immune events in donors. The CDR3 covers 16 residues. V was clipped by 5 bases and J by 5 bases; unmatched bases: 9. Germline V gives CDR1 KGHSH, CDR2 LQKENI. The sequence was obtained from a person between 18 and 69 years old in good health. This sequence joins TRBV18 and TRBJ2-2; 9 bases agree with TRBD2. Sequenced: blood. The CDR3 loop reads CASSRSGRSGTGELFF. The CDR3 bases are TGTGCCAGCTCAAGGAGCGGGAGGTCCGGGACCGGGGAGCTGTTTTTT.